The 7 T cell receptor beta chains in this list originate from one sample, sequenced in a study of CD8+ T cells in alopecia areata. Once RNA had been extracted, it was reverse transcribed into cDNA to act as the sequencing template. Sequencing was performed with immunoSEQ multiplex PCR; in TCRdb, only in-frame clones are kept and a portion is missing. Of about 210,000 clones in the sample, under 60% were seen once. Treatment: oral pan-JAK inhibitor, 5-10 mg twice daily. The input for sequencing was CD4+ T cells sorted from blood, taken at week 4, from a patient treated with tofacitinib. The receptors shown here come from a human donor with alopecia areata.

This clone occurred a few times. The gene calls are TRBV7-2 and TRBJ1-3; D may be TRBD1 (5 bases). The CDR3 length is 15 residues. Germline V gene data show CDR1 as SGHTA and CDR2 as FQGNSA. V gave up 2 bases and J gave up 1 base, with 9 bases separating them. CDR3 coding DNA: TGTGCCAGCAGCTTACTCGCAGGGTCTGGAAACACCATATATTTT. Residues: CASSLLAGSGNTIYF.

This clone was counted between two and nine times. The V gene is TRBV29-1, the J gene TRBJ2-3; D is perhaps TRBD1 (6 bases). The CDR3 sequence is 13 residues long. Germline-derived CDR1 and CDR2 are SQVTM and ANQGSEA. Trimming left V 4 bases short and J 2 bases short, with 10 bases between. The CDR3 DNA reads as TGCAGCGTTGTCAGGGGAACCACAGATACGCAGTATTTT. This sequence encodes CSVVRGTTDTQYF.

The genes are TRBV2 and TRBJ2-1, with a tentative D call TRBD1 (6 bases). Germline CDR1 reads SNHLY; CDR2 reads FYNNEI. Trimming removed 6 bases at V and 8 bases at J, with 14 bases between. The CDR3 consists of 13 residues. CDR3 coding DNA: TGTGCCAGCAGGGCCCTAGGGGGAGATGAGCAGTTCTTC. It yields the protein CASRALGGDEQFF.

This chain connects TRBV29-1 to TRBJ2-1, with D unclear. The germline V and J ends were trimmed by 4 bases and 1 base, with 8 bases remaining between them. The germline CDR1 and CDR2 sequences are SQVTM and ANQGSEA. There are 13 residues in the CDR3. CDR3 region: CSVGQLSYNEQFF. The CDR3 DNA reads as TGCAGCGTTGGGCAGCTGTCCTACAATGAGCAGTTCTTC.

To note about this clone: Within the sample, other DNA sequences also encode this same CDR3. The V gene is TRBV30, the J gene TRBJ1-1, with D unclear. This CDR3 region has 12 residues. Per germline, CDR1 GTSNPN and CDR2 SVGIG (reference sequence). V was trimmed by 3 bases and J by 0 bases, leaving 5 bases between them. The CDR3 region is CAWSGLNTEAFF. CDR3 coding DNA: TGTGCCTGGAGCGGATTGAACACTGAAGCTTTCTTT.

There are a few counts of this clone. The genes are TRBV4-3 and TRBJ1-5; 7 bases are a match to TRBD1. The CDR3 has 16 amino acids. The ends lost 0 bases at V and 4 bases at J; junction bases unmatched: 6. CDR1 is LGHNA, CDR2 YSLEER, per germline. This chain's CDR3 is CASSQDVGTVNQPQHF. For the CDR3, the DNA is TGCGCCAGCAGCCAAGATGTAGGGACAGTTAATCAGCCCCAGCATTTT.

The CDR3: CASSGTTPRGADTQYF. The CDR3 coding sequence is TGTGCCAGCAGTGGCACAACGCCGCGGGGGGCGGATACGCAGTATTTT. V and J are TRBV6-1 and TRBJ2-3, with TRBD2 matching over 8 bases. Losses at the gene ends were 4 bases for V and 6 bases for J; bases not matched to a gene: 12. Germline CDR1 is MNHNS and CDR2 is SASEGT. The CDR3 covers 16 residues.